Listed below are T cell receptor beta chains from one sample, sequenced in a study of liver allograft versus peripheral blood T cells. TCRdb reprocessed the reads via MiXCR and lists one record per CDR3 protein. Among around 18,000 distinct CDR3 sequences, 20% to 25% were seen once, and the ten largest hold 12%. Receptors were obtained from a human patient who had a liver transplant. Among the T cells, some may be from the graft donor. The CDR3 runs from the conserved cysteine through the conserved F or W. The D gene is left open where the match is weak. Size is omitted from some rows. Given values are once, few, many or a class for expanded clones.

CDR3nt,CDR3aa,d_gene,v_gene,j_gene,abundance
TGTGCCAGCAGTTTAAGTGCTTTATGGGGGAGCACAGATACGCAGTATTTT,CASSLSALWGSTDTQYF,-,TRBV12-3/TRBV12-4,TRBJ2-3,-
TGTGCCAGCTCACCAGGAATAGCGGGAGGGGAGACCCAGTACTTC,CASSPGIAGGETQYF,TRBD2,TRBV18,TRBJ2-5,many
TGTGCCTGGAGTGGAAGCTGGCGGAGTGCTAGCACAGATACGCAGTATTTT,CAWSGSWRSASTDTQYF,-,TRBV30,TRBJ2-3,-
TGCAGCGTTGCACATGGGACGGGCAATCAGCCCCAGCATTTT,CSVAHGTGNQPQHF,-,TRBV29-1,TRBJ1-5,few
TGTGCCAGCAGCGTAGGGCCAAAAGTAGCCAAAAACATTCAGTACTTC,CASSVGPKVAKNIQYF,-,TRBV9,TRBJ2-4,few
TGTGCCAGCAGCTTATTCGGGTCTCCTAATGAAAAACTGTTTTTT,CASSLFGSPNEKLFF,-,TRBV5-6,TRBJ1-4,-
TGTGCCAGCAGCTTGGGGAGGGGCCTAACAGATAACACTGAAGCTTTCTTT,CASSLGRGLTDNTEAFF,-,TRBV5-4,TRBJ1-1,few
TGTGCCAGTAGATCCCCTGCAAGAAACACTGAAGCTTTCTTT,CASRSPARNTEAFF,-,TRBV19,TRBJ1-1,many
TGTGCCAGTAGTGCATCAAGGGGAGGCCAGCCCCAGCATTTT,CASSASRGGQPQHF,-,TRBV19,TRBJ1-5,medium-sized
TGTGCCATCATGGAGAGTGCTAGCACAGATACGCAGTATTTT,CAIMESASTDTQYF,-,TRBV10-3,TRBJ2-3,many
TGTGCCATCGGACAGGGGCCCACAGATACGCAGTATTTT,CAIGQGPTDTQYF,TRBD1,TRBV10-3,TRBJ2-3,-
TGTGCCAGCTTGGGGACCGGTACCTACGAGCAGTACTTC,CASLGTGTYEQYF,-,TRBV28,TRBJ2-7,few
TGTGCCAGCAGTTCTCCGATTAGGACAGGGTTGGATACGCAGTATTTT,CASSSPIRTGLDTQYF,TRBD1,TRBV6-5,TRBJ2-3,-
TGTGCCAGTAGTATAACATTCGGGGGACAGGGGTTTTCTGAAGCTTTCTTT,CASSITFGGQGFSEAFF,TRBD1,TRBV19,TRBJ1-1,-
TGTGCCACCAGCAGAGACAGGACCTCCTACGAGCAGTACTTC,CATSRDRTSYEQYF,-,TRBV15,TRBJ2-7,few
TGTGCCACCAGCAGGGCCGGGGCAGGGTGGGAGGGCTACACCTTC,CATSRAGAGWEGYTF,-,TRBV15,TRBJ1-2,-
TGTGCCAGCAGCGCGGAGGCTAATCAGCCCCAGCATTTT,CASSAEANQPQHF,-,TRBV7-2,TRBJ1-5,many
TGTGCCAGCAGCCGTAGGGGTGGAGGGAGCTCCTACGAGCAGTACTTC,CASSRRGGGSSYEQYF,-,TRBV7-2,TRBJ2-7,-
TGTGCCAGCAGTTCTACCCTGGGTAGGGGCCGCAATGAGCAGTTCTTC,CASSSTLGRGRNEQFF,-,TRBV6-2/TRBV6-3,TRBJ2-1,many
TGTGCCAGCAGTCCGCGCCCCTCCTACGAGCAGTACTTC,CASSPRPSYEQYF,-,TRBV27,TRBJ2-7,-
TGTGCCAGCAGCCCGGACAGTTCTCGCCAGCCCCAGCATTTT,CASSPDSSRQPQHF,-,TRBV14,TRBJ1-5,-
TGTGCCAGTAGTGCCCGGGACAGTGTCTATGGCTACACCTTC,CASSARDSVYGYTF,TRBD1,TRBV19,TRBJ1-2,few
TGCAGTGCCCCGGGACTAGTGAATTCGGATACGCAGTATTTT,CSAPGLVNSDTQYF,TRBD2,TRBV20-1,TRBJ2-3,-
TGTGCCAGCAGTTTACAGCCCAGGGGGGTGGGAGGAGCCACCGGGGAGCTGTTTTTT,CASSLQPRGVGGATGELFF,-,TRBV27,TRBJ2-2,-
TGTGCCAGCAGTTACTCCCGGCTAGCGGTCTCCTACGAGCAGTACTTC,CASSYSRLAVSYEQYF,TRBD2,TRBV6-5,TRBJ2-7,many
TGTGCCAGCAGCTCGAGGGAGCTTTCACCCCTCCACTTT,CASSSRELSPLHF,-,TRBV7-9,TRBJ1-6,many
TGTGCCAGCAGCCCCTCAGTGAACACCGGGGAGCTGTTTTTT,CASSPSVNTGELFF,-,TRBV9,TRBJ2-2,-
TGTGCCGGTGAGGGCGCGCGCCGGGGACTTAACTTC,CAGEGARRGLNF,-,TRBV7-9,TRBJ1-2,-